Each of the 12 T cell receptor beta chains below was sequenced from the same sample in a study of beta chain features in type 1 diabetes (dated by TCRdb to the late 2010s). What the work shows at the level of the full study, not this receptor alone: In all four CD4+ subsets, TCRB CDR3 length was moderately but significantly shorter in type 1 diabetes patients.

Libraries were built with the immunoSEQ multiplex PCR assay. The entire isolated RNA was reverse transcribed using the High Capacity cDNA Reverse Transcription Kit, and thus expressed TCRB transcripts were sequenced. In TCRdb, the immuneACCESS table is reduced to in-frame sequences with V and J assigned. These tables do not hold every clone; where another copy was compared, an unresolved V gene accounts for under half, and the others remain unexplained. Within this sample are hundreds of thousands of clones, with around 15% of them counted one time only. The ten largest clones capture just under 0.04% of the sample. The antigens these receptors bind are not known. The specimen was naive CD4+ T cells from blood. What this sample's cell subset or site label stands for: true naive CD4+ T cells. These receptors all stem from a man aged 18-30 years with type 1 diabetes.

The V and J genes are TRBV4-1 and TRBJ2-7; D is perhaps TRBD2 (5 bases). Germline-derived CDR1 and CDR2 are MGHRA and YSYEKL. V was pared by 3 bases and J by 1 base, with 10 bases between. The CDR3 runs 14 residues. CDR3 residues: CASSQGSVSYEQYF. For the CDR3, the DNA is TGCGCCAGCAGCCAGGGTAGCGTGTCCTACGAGCAGTACTTC.

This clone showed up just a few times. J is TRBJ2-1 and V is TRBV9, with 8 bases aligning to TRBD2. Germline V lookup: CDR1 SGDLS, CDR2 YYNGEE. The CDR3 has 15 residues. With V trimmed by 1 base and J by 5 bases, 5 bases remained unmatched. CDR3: CASSVFSGSNNEQFF. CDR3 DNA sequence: TGTGCCAGCAGCGTATTCAGCGGGAGCAACAATGAGCAGTTCTTC.

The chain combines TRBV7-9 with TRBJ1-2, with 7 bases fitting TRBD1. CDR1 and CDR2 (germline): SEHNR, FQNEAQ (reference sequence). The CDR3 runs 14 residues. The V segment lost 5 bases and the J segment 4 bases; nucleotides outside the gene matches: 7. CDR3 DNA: TGTGCCAGCAGCCCCCCAGGGGGAGGCTATGGCTACACCTTC. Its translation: CASSPPGGGYGYTF. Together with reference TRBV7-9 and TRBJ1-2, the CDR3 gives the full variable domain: DTGVSQNPRHKITKRGQNVTFRCDPISEHNRLYWYRQTLGQGPEFLTYFQNEAQLEKSRLLSDRFSAERPKGSFSTLEIQRTEQGDSAMYLCASSPPGGGYGYTFGSGTRLTVV.

In DNA, the CDR3 is TGTGCCTGGAGTCGTCGGCCCTCGCCGGAGACCCAGTACTTC. It encodes CAWSRRPSPETQYF. The V call is TRBV30, the J call TRBJ2-5, with D hard to call. CDR1 and CDR2 from the germline V gene are GTSNPN and SVGIG (reference sequence). The germline V and J ends were trimmed by 2 bases and 5 bases, with 15 bases remaining between them. CDR3 size: 14 residues. The complete variable domain, with remaining parts taken from reference TRBV30 and TRBJ2-5, reads SQTIHQWPATLVQPVGSPLSLECTVEGTSNPNLYWYRQAAGRGLQLLFYSVGIGQISSEVPQNLSASRPQDRQFILSSKKLLLSDSGFYLCAWSRRPSPETQYFGPGTRLLVL.

DNA of the CDR3: TGTGCCTGGAGCATCGGGGGGGTATCCAATGAGCAGTTCTTC. Protein product: CAWSIGGVSNEQFF. The J gene is TRBJ2-1, the V gene TRBV30, with 8 positions matching TRBD2. The V segment lost 3 bases and the J segment 6 bases; nucleotides outside the gene matches: 7. The CDR3 loop spans 14 amino acids. Germline CDR1 GTSNPN, CDR2 SVGIG (reference sequence). Using reference TRBV30 and TRBJ2-1 for the parts outside the CDR3, the full variable domain is SQTIHQWPATLVQPVGSPLSLECTVEGTSNPNLYWYRQAAGRGLQLLFYSVGIGQISSEVPQNLSASRPQDRQFILSSKKLLLSDSGFYLCAWSIGGVSNEQFFGPGTRLTVL.

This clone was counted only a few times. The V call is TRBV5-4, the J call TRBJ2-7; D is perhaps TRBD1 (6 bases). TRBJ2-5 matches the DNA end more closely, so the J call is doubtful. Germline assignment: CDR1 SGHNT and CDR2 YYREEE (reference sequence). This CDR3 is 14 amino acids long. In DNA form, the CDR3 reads TGTGCCAGCAGCCCCGGACAGTTCCAAGAGACCCAGTACTTC. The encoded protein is CASSPGQFQETQYF.

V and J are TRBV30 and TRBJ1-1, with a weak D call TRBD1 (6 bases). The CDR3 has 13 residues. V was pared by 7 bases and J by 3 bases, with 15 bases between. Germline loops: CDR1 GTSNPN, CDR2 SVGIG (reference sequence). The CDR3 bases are TGTGCCTTTATCGACAGGAGGGACACTGAAGCTTTCTTT. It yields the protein CAFIDRRDTEAFF.

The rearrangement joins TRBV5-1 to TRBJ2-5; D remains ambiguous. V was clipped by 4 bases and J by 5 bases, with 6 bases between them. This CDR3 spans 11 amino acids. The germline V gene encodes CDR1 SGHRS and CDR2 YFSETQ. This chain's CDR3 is CASSMGETQYF. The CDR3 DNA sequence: TGCGCCAGCAGCATGGGGGAGACCCAGTACTTC.

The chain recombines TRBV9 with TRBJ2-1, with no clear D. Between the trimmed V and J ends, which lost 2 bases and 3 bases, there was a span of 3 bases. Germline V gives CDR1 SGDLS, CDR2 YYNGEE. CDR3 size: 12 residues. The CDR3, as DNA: TGTGCCAGCAGCGTTTACTACAATGAGCAGTTCTTC. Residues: CASSVYYNEQFF.

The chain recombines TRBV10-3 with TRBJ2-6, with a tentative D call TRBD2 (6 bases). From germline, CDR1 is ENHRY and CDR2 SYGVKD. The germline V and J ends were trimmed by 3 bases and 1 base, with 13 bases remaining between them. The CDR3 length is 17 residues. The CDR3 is CAISERGLGSGANVLTF. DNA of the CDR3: TGTGCCATCAGTGAACGGGGACTTGGGTCTGGGGCCAACGTCCTGACTTTC.

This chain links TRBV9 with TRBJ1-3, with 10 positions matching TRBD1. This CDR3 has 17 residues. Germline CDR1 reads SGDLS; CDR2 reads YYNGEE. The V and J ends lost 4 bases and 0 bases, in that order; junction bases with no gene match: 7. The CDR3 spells CASSPQTGGISGNTIYF. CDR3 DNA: TGTGCCAGCAGCCCGCAGACAGGGGGCATCTCTGGAAACACCATATATTTT.

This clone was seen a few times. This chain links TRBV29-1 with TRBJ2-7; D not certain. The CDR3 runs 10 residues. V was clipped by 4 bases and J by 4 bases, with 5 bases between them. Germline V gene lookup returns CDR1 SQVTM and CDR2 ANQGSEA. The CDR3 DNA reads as TGCAGCGTTGTAGAGTACGAGCAGTACTTC. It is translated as CSVVEYEQYF.